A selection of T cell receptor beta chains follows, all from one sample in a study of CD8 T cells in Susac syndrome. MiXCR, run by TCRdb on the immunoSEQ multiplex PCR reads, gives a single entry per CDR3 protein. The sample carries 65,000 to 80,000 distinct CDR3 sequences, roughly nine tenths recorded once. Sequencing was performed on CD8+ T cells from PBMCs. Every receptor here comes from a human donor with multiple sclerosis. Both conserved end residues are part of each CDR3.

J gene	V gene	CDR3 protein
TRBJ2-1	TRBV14	CASSQDFVKQFF
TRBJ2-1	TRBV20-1	CSANPPWFAGEQFF
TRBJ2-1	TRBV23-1	CASSRGGLGLADNEQFF
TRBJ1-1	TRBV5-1	CASSAYKQGGRSEAFF
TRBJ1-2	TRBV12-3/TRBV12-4	CASSGVETEPINYGYTF
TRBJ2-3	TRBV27	CASSLRFPGKADTQYF
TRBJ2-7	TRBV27	CASSLSGGHLEQYF
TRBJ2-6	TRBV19	CASSPIRQGSGANVLTF
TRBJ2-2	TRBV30	CACMNTGELFF
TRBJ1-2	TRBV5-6	CASSYPDTGYGYTF
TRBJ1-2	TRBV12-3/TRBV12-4	CASSSVSGAVYGYTF
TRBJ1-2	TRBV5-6	CASNDRGFYGYTF
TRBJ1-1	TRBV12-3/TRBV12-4	CASSPGGTEVFF
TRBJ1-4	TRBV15	CATSQRQDEKLFF
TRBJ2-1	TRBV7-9	CASSLVPSGGAYNEQFF
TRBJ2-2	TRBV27	CASSYAGHTGELFF
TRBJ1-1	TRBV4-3	CASSQEGATGAFF
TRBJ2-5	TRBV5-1	CASSLGLAGTQETQYF
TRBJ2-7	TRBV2	CASSDYGTYEQYF
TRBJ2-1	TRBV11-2	CASSNNEQFF
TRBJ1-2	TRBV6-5	CASSYSSAGTRLGYTF
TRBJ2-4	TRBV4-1	CASSQEVGRGNIQYF
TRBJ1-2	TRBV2	CASSTGHLFNYGYTF
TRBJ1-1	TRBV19	CASSNPSENTEAFF
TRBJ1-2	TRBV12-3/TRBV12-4	CASTTQGYYGYTF
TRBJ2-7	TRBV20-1	CSAPRLAGGFSYEQYF
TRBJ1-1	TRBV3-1	CASSPIRDTMNTEAFF
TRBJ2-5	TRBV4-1	CASSQDQGENPETQYF
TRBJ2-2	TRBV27	CASRSGMVTGELFF
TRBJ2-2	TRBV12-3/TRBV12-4	CASSLKNGELFF
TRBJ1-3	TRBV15	CATSSPSRSGVSGNTIYF
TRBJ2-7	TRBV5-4	CASSLGLAEDEQYF
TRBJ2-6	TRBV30	CAWAPDPGANVLTF
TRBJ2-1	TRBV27	CASSLSLGPPYNEQFF
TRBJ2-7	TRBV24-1	CATSDGQGEQYF
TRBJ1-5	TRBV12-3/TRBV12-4	CASSLRNGNQPQHF
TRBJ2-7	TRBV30	CAWSVNGISYEQYF
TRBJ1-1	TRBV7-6	CASTDTNQAEAFF
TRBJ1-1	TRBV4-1	CASSQVILTGSTEAFF